Listed below are T cell receptor beta chains from one sample, sequenced in a study of CD8+CD57+ T cells in acquired aplastic anemia. TCRdb called the reads again in MiXCR, with one record for every CDR3 protein. The sample shows around 130,000 distinct CDR3 sequences, around 50% of them seen only once. The sample comprised sorted CD4+, CD8+, or CD8+CD57+ T cells (not recorded which) from PBMCs. These receptors were taken from a human donor in good health, serving as a control. Both conserved end residues are part of each CDR3. A D gene is named only where the DNA matches it firmly. Clone sizes are given selectively: once, few, many, or a class where the clone is expanded.

TRBV15	TRBD2	NA	TRBJ2-3	CATSGIAGGTDTQYF	TGTGCCACCAGCGGAATAGCGGGAGGGACAGATACGCAGTATTTT
TRBV25-1	TRBD1	NA	TRBJ1-6	CASRHEDRGNSPLHF	TGTGCCAGCAGGCATGAAGACAGGGGTAATTCACCCCTCCACTTT
TRBV7-6	TRBD2	many	TRBJ2-7	CASSLQPSGGLSSYEQYF	TGTGCCAGCAGCTTACAGCCTAGCGGGGGCCTGAGCTCCTACGAGCAGTACTTC
TRBV15	NA	once	TRBJ1-4	CATRDSTTNEKLFF	TGTGCCACCAGGGACAGCACGACTAATGAAAAACTGTTTTTT
TRBV20-1	TRBD2	NA	TRBJ2-5	CSARGPSSGGAGTQYF	TGCAGTGCTAGAGGTCCCAGTAGCGGGGGGGCCGGGACCCAGTACTTC
TRBV20-1	NA	NA	TRBJ1-2	CSASIRGGNYGYTF	TGCAGTGCTAGCATTCGGGGGGGCAACTATGGCTACACCTTC
TRBV2	NA	NA	TRBJ1-1	CASNANTEAFF	TGTGCCAGCAACGCGAACACTGAAGCTTTCTTT
TRBV20-1	NA	NA	TRBJ1-1	CSARDQGTEAFF	TGCAGTGCTAGAGATCAGGGGACTGAAGCTTTCTTT
TRBV5-1	TRBD1	NA	TRBJ2-7	CASSLSQGFSYEQYF	TGCGCCAGCAGCTTATCACAGGGGTTCTCCTACGAGCAGTACTTC
TRBV24-1	TRBD2	NA	TRBJ2-3	CATSEAGGPGTQYF	TGTGCCACCAGTGAAGCGGGGGGGCCGGGTACGCAGTATTTT
TRBV19	NA	many	TRBJ1-6	CASSIIAVGVNSPLHF	TGTGCCAGTAGTATTATAGCAGTTGGGGTTAATTCACCCCTCCACTTT
TRBV11-3	TRBD1	many	TRBJ2-7	CASSPGQGANYEQYF	TGTGCCAGCAGCCCTGGACAGGGGGCTAACTACGAGCAGTACTTC
TRBV24-1	TRBD1	NA	TRBJ2-3	CATSDFGGQGVDTQYF	TGTGCCACCAGTGATTTTGGAGGTCAGGGGGTAGATACGCAGTATTTT
TRBV10-3	NA	NA	TRBJ2-5	CAISEGRQSVGEETQYF	TGTGCCATCAGTGAGGGCCGCCAGTCGGTGGGGGAAGAGACCCAGTACTTC
TRBV19	NA	few	TRBJ2-3	CASRASSTDTQYF	TGTGCCAGTAGGGCTAGCTCCACAGATACGCAGTATTTT
TRBV24-1	NA	NA	TRBJ2-6	CATSGLKDTSGANVLTF	TGTGCCACCAGTGGGTTGAAAGACACCTCTGGGGCCAACGTCCTGACTTTC